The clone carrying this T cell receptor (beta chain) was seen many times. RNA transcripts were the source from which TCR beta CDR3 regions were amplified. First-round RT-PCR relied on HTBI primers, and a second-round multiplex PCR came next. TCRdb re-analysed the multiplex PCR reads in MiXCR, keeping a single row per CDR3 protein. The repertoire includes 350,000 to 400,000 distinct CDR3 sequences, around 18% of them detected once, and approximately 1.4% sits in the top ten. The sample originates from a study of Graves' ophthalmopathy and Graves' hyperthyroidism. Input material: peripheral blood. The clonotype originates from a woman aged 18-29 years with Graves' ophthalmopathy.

In DNA form, the CDR3 reads TGTGCCAGCAGCTTACAGGAACTATATGGCTACACCTTC. The encoded protein is CASSLQELYGYTF. This chain links TRBV5-4 with TRBJ1-2; D is perhaps TRBD1 (5 bases). Germline V gene data show CDR1 as SGHNT and CDR2 as YYREEE (reference sequence). CDR3 length: 13 amino acids. Between the trimmed V and J ends, which lost 2 bases and 5 bases, there was a span of 10 bases.